These 16 T cell receptor beta chains share one sample of origin, sequenced in a study of blood T cell repertoires in COVID-19. Some clones are missing from TCRdb's copy, which holds only in-frame ones; the method was immunoSEQ multiplex PCR. The sample holds approximately 40,000 clones, approximately 86% seen once. Sequencing used peripheral blood. These receptors were taken from a man in his 60s with acute or convalescent COVID-19.

This chain connects TRBV6-2 or TRBV6-3 to TRBJ1-5, with 9 bases matching TRBD1. The germline CDR1 and CDR2 sequences are MNHEY and SVGEGT. The J segment lost 4 bases and the V segment lost 2 bases, leaving 9 bases of the junction unmatched. CDR3 size: 17 residues. The CDR3 reads CASSYEPGQGFNQPQHF. The CDR3, as DNA: TGTGCCAGCAGTTACGAGCCGGGACAGGGATTTAATCAGCCCCAGCATTTT.

The chain has TRBV30 and TRBJ2-2, with D perhaps TRBD1 (5 bases). This CDR3 is built from 14 residues. V was trimmed by 0 bases and J by 6 bases, leaving 11 bases between them. Per germline, CDR1 GTSNPN and CDR2 SVGIG (reference sequence). The CDR3 spells CAWSVLVGPGELFF. The CDR3 DNA is TGTGCCTGGAGTGTACTTGTGGGGCCCGGGGAGCTGTTTTTT.

The rearrangement joins TRBV5-4 to TRBJ2-2; the match to TRBD2 covers 9 bases. This CDR3 contains 17 residues. The V and J ends lost 0 bases and 7 bases, in that order; junction bases with no gene match: 10. Germline lookup yields CDR1 SGHNT and CDR2 YYREEE (reference sequence). CDR3 sequence reads: CASSLGAGGRTYGELFF. DNA of the CDR3: TGTGCCAGCAGCTTGGGTGCGGGGGGGCGGACGTACGGGGAGCTGTTTTTT.

This clone was detected only once. The chain joins TRBV11-3 to TRBJ1-1; tentative D call: TRBD1 (5 bases). This CDR3 spans 12 amino acids. The germline V and J ends were trimmed by 5 bases and 10 bases, with 14 bases remaining between them. Germline CDR1 is SGHNT and CDR2 is YENEEA. CDR3 sequence: CASSAGRGVAFF. CDR3 nucleotides: TGTGCCAGCAGCGCGGGGAGAGGGGTAGCTTTCTTT. Full variable domain (remainder filled in from reference TRBV11-3 and TRBJ1-1): EAGVVQSPRYKIIEKKQPVAFWCNPISGHNTLYWYLQNLGQGPELLIRYENEEAVDDSQLPKDRFSAERLKGVDSTLKIQPAELGDSAVYLCASSAGRGVAFFGQGTRLTVV.

The chain uses TRBV15 and TRBJ1-1; D gene unclear. V lost 5 bases, J lost 4 bases, and 14 bases lay in between. This CDR3 has 14 residues. The germline V gene encodes CDR1 LNHNV and CDR2 YYDKDF (reference sequence). CDR3 in amino acids: CATSRDKGGTEAFF. DNA for the CDR3: TGTGCCACCAGCCGGGATAAGGGTGGCACTGAAGCTTTCTTT.

V and J are TRBV12-3 or TRBV12-4 and TRBJ1-1; D not certain. This CDR3 region has 13 residues. V lost 6 bases and J 0 bases, leaving 8 bases between the germline ends. The CDR3 DNA follows: TGTGCCAGCAGCTGGAGCATGAACACTGAAGCTTTCTTT. The encoded protein is CASSWSMNTEAFF.

The chain employs TRBV2 and TRBJ2-3; 9 bases align to TRBD2. CDR1 and CDR2 (germline): SNHLY, FYNNEI. Trimming took 10 bases from V and 3 from J; bases not matched to a gene: 14. This CDR3 has 16 residues. The CDR3 DNA is TGTGCCACCCCATTGAGGGTAGCGGGAGCGACAGATACGCAGTATTTT. Translated, it gives CATPLRVAGATDTQYF.

This sequence joins TRBV6-1 and TRBJ1-1, with a weak D call TRBD1 (6 bases). The V gene's germline CDR1 is MNHNS and CDR2 SASEGT. The CDR3 loop spans 12 amino acids. Between the trimmed V and J ends, which lost 2 bases and 10 bases, there was a span of 11 bases. CDR3 sequence: CASSERGGGAFF. DNA of the CDR3: TGTGCCAGCAGTGAAAGGGGGGGCGGAGCTTTCTTT.

The V call is TRBV5-5, the J call TRBJ1-2; no clear D gene. This CDR3 is 14 amino acids long. CDR1 SGHKS and CDR2 YYEKEE come from the germline V gene (reference sequence). The V and J ends lost 2 bases and 8 bases respectively, with 16 bases between them. This CDR3 is CASSFPPPIGGYTF. In DNA form, the CDR3 reads TGTGCCAGCAGCTTCCCCCCCCCGATCGGGGGCTACACCTTC.

This sequence joins TRBV5-1 and TRBJ1-1; D is perhaps TRBD1 (6 bases). V was shortened by 5 bases and J by 8 bases, with 16 bases between the two germline ends. CDR3 size: 13 residues. In germline, CDR1 is SGHRS, CDR2 YFSETQ. The CDR3 protein is CASRIRQAGEAFF. The CDR3, as DNA: TGCGCCAGCAGGATAAGACAGGCTGGAGAAGCTTTCTTT. Supplemented by reference TRBV5-1 and TRBJ1-1, the full variable domain reads KAGVTQTPRYLIKTRGQQVTLSCSPISGHRSVSWYQQTPGQGLQFLFEYFSETQRNKGNFPGRFSGRQFSNSRSEMNVSTLELGDSALYLCASRIRQAGEAFFGQGTRLTVV.

The chain has TRBV5-8 and TRBJ1-1; 10 bases agree with TRBD1. V gave up 3 bases and J gave up 3 bases; unmatched junction bases: 5. CDR1 and CDR2 (germline): SGHTS, YDEGEE. This CDR3 spans 15 amino acids. CDR3 residues: CASSSGQGVYTEAFF. The DNA of the CDR3 is TGTGCCAGCAGCTCCGGACAGGGGGTCTACACTGAAGCTTTCTTT. The entire variable domain, with the rest obtained from reference TRBV5-8 and TRBJ1-1, is as follows: EAGVTQSPTHLIKTRGQQATLRCSPISGHTSVYWYQQALGLGLQFLLWYDEGEERNRGNFPPRFSGRQFPNYSSELNVNALELEDSALYLCASSSGQGVYTEAFFGQGTRLTVV.

The chain combines TRBV27 with TRBJ1-2; weak D call: TRBD1 (6 bases). The CDR3 spans 13 residues. Germline assignment: CDR1 MNHEY and CDR2 SMNVEV (reference sequence). The V end lost 8 bases, the J end lost 13 bases, and 23 bases lay between the germline ends. The CDR3, as DNA: TGTGCCAGCGGGTGGACAGCACGGCCGGGATTCACCTTC. This sequence encodes CASGWTARPGFTF.

The chain uses TRBV5-6 and TRBJ2-6; 9 positions agree with TRBD1. The CDR3 runs 16 residues. The germline V gene encodes CDR1 SGHDT and CDR2 YYEEEE. V dropped 1 base and J dropped 3; count of bases not matched to a gene: 2. CDR3 sequence (DNA): TGTGCCAGCAGCTTGAGGACAGGGGTTGGGGCCAACGTCCTGACTTTC. Residues: CASSLRTGVGANVLTF.

A single count supports this clone. The CDR3 loop reads CASSLLFGTGGLSGANVLTF. In DNA, the CDR3 is TGTGCCAGCAGCTTGTTATTCGGGACAGGGGGTTTATCTGGGGCCAACGTCCTGACTTTC. The V gene is TRBV5-5, the J gene TRBJ2-6, with 11 bases identical to TRBD1. The V gene end was trimmed by 1 base and the J gene end by 1 base; junction bases not matched to a gene: 10. The germline V gene encodes CDR1 SGHKS and CDR2 YYEKEE (reference sequence). The CDR3 length is 20 residues.

The chain couples TRBV6-4 to TRBJ2-3; 13 nucleotides match TRBD2. Unmatched junction bases numbered 9, after V lost 1 base and J lost 5 bases. The CDR3 consists of 18 residues. CDR1 and CDR2 from the germline V gene are MRHNA and SNTAGT. CDR3 nucleotide sequence: TGTGCCAGCAGTGACTTTGATCGACTAGCGGGAGGCCTAGATACGCAGTATTTT. Its translation: CASSDFDRLAGGLDTQYF.

This clone has only a few counts. This chain uses TRBV30 with TRBJ1-6, with D maybe TRBD1 (5 bases). CDR1 is GTSNPN, CDR2 SVGIG, per germline (reference sequence). V dropped 5 bases and J dropped 7 bases, with 15 bases sitting between them. The CDR3 covers 14 residues. Here the CDR3 reads CAWVPGGWNSPLHF. In nucleotides, the CDR3 is TGTGCCTGGGTACCGGGGGGATGGAATTCACCCCTCCACTTT.